These 31 T cell receptor beta chains were sequenced from one sample in a study of shared clonotypes between healthy human individuals. Data came from immunoSEQ multiplex PCR; TCRdb stores just in-frame clones and leaves some out. Counted here are hundreds of thousands of clones, roughly 98% occurring once; the ten biggest clones make up approximately 0.3%. Terminally differentiated effector memory CD45RA+ cells were left out of the naive CD8 fraction, which was CD45RO-negative and positively selected for CCR7. Sequences were obtained from naive CD8+ T cells sorted from blood. Source of these receptors: a man younger than 45 in good health.

This chain joins TRBV6-5 and TRBJ1-2, with D uncertain. The V end lost 0 bases, the J end lost 9 bases, and 11 bases lay between the germline ends. The CDR3 runs 13 residues. Germline CDR1 MNHEY, CDR2 SVGAGI. This CDR3 reads CASSYSKVGSYTF. CDR3 sequence (DNA): TGTGCCAGCAGTTACTCGAAGGTGGGAAGCTACACCTTC.

V is TRBV15 and J is TRBJ2-1, with 10 bases that match TRBD2. V lost 3 bases, J lost 5 bases, and 13 bases stayed unmatched. This CDR3 region has 18 residues. The germline CDR1 and CDR2 sequences are LNHNV and YYDKDF (reference sequence). In DNA, the CDR3 is TGTGCCACCAGCAGCAGTGGGTGGAGTAGCGGGAGGAACAATGAGCAGTTCTTC. It is translated as CATSSSGWSSGRNNEQFF.

The CDR3 protein is CASSLGLTYGYTF. Written as DNA, the CDR3 is TGTGCCAGCAGCTTGGGACTCACCTATGGCTACACCTTC. This chain joins TRBV7-9 and TRBJ1-2, with D tentatively TRBD1 (5 bases). V lost 3 bases to trimming and J lost 4 bases, with 9 bases between them. The CDR3 has 13 residues. Germline values: CDR1 SEHNR, CDR2 FQNEAQ (reference sequence).

The chain employs TRBV29-1 and TRBJ2-1; TRBD1 or TRBD2 may be the D gene (5 bases each). The CDR3 length is 14 residues. With 7 bases removed from V and 7 bases from J, the gap between germline ends came to 20 bases. The germline gives CDR1 SQVTM, CDR2 ANQGSEA. In nucleotides, the CDR3 is TGCAGCGCCCAGGAGGCAGGGAGAAGAAATGAGCAGTTCTTC. This codes for CSAQEAGRRNEQFF.

The chain combines TRBV5-8 with TRBJ2-7; the match to TRBD1 covers 10 bases. Germline CDR1 and CDR2: SGHTS and YDEGEE. This CDR3 has 15 amino acids. With V trimmed by 0 bases and J by 5 bases, 5 bases remained unmatched. The CDR3 DNA is TGTGCCAGCAGCTTGGGGCGGACAGGGGGAGACGAGCAGTACTTC. It is translated as CASSLGRTGGDEQYF.

This sequence joins TRBV9 and TRBJ2-7, with D perhaps being TRBD1 or TRBD2 (6 bases each). Deletions cut 3 bases from V and 6 bases from J, with 16 bases between. Germline values: CDR1 SGDLS, CDR2 YYNGEE. The CDR3 runs 14 residues. CDR3 bases: TGTGCCAGCAGCGCGGGGGCAAGTTCCGTCGAGCAGTACTTC. This sequence encodes CASSAGASSVEQYF. The full variable domain, its missing parts supplied by reference TRBV9 and TRBJ2-7, is DSGVTQTPKHLITATGQRVTLRCSPRSGDLSVYWYQQSLDQGLQFLIQYYNGEERAKGNILERFSAQQFPDLHSELNLSSLELGDSALYFCASSAGASSVEQYFGPGTRLTVT.

This chain connects TRBV7-6 to TRBJ1-4; the D is unclear. The germline CDR1 and CDR2 sequences are SGHVS and FNYEAQ. V was trimmed by 5 bases and J by 5 bases, leaving 12 bases between them. The CDR3 sequence is 14 residues long. The CDR3 protein is CASSREGPNEKLFF. In DNA, the CDR3 is TGTGCCAGCAGCAGGGAAGGACCAAATGAAAAACTGTTTTTT.

The chain combines TRBV6-5 with TRBJ2-7; D is perhaps TRBD1 (6 bases). The CDR3 has 13 amino acids. Trimming removed 2 bases at V and 6 bases at J, with 11 bases between. Germline V gene sequence: CDR1 MNHEY, CDR2 SVGAGI. This CDR3 reads CASSYGTSLEQYF. CDR3 nucleotide sequence: TGTGCCAGCAGTTACGGGACATCCCTCGAGCAGTACTTC.

This clone was seen once. The chain couples TRBV13 to TRBJ2-7; tentatively, D is TRBD1 (6 bases). Trimming left V 5 bases short and J 2 bases short, with 22 bases between. The CDR3 is made up of 17 amino acids. Per germline, CDR1 PRHDT and CDR2 FYEKMQ (reference sequence). CDR3 bases: TGTGCCAGCAGCCCACGGACAGAACTTCCCCTGGCCTACGAGCAGTACTTC. The encoded protein is CASSPRTELPLAYEQYF.

This clone showed up just once. The chain links TRBV28 to TRBJ1-5; D remains unclear. The ends were cut back, 7 bases at V and 11 bases at J, with 18 bases in the middle. The CDR3 covers 13 residues. The germline CDR1 and CDR2 sequences are MDHEN and SYDVKM. In DNA form, the CDR3 reads TGTGCCAGCACCGTTGACACCGTCCTATCCCAGCATTTT. This encodes CASTVDTVLSQHF.

This rearrangement joins TRBV7-9 to TRBJ2-1, with D perhaps matching TRBD2 (6 bases). CDR1 SEHNR and CDR2 FQNEAQ come from the germline V gene (reference sequence). The ends were cut back, 6 bases at V and 6 bases at J, with 9 bases in the middle. This CDR3 spans 12 amino acids. In DNA form, the CDR3 reads TGTGCCAGCAGTTCAGCGGGCAATGAGCAGTTCTTC. Its protein is CASSSAGNEQFF.

V gene TRBV5-6 combines with J gene TRBJ2-7; TRBD2 matches at 7 bases. Germline CDR1 SGHDT, CDR2 YYEEEE. The CDR3 runs 15 residues. The J segment lost 6 bases and the V segment lost 0 bases, leaving 9 bases of the junction unmatched. CDR3 bases: TGTGCCAGCAGCTTGGGGTTAGCGGGCGTTTCCGAGCAGTACTTC. This sequence encodes CASSLGLAGVSEQYF. Based on the CDR3 plus reference TRBV5-6 and TRBJ2-7, the full variable domain is DAGVTQSPTHLIKTRGQQVTLRCSPKSGHDTVSWYQQALGQGPQFIFQYYEEEERQRGNFPDRFSGHQFPNYSSELNVNALLLGDSALYLCASSLGLAGVSEQYFGPGTRLTVT.

J is TRBJ1-1 and V is TRBV7-2, with D perhaps matching TRBD1 (5 bases). This CDR3 has 15 residues. Germline CDR1 SGHTA, CDR2 FQGNSA. With 5 bases removed from V and 5 bases from J, the gap between germline ends came to 18 bases. DNA for the CDR3: TGTGCCAGCAGCCCCCACGGACATCTGAGGACTGAAGCTTTCTTT. Translation: CASSPHGHLRTEAFF.

The V gene is TRBV27, the J gene TRBJ2-1; 9 nucleotides agree with TRBD1. CDR1 and CDR2 (germline): MNHEY, SMNVEV (reference sequence). The CDR3 extends over 12 amino acids. V shed 7 bases, J shed 6 bases, and the junction held 1 base outside the gene matches. The CDR3 loop reads CASTTGGNEQFF. The CDR3 bases are TGTGCCAGCACGACAGGGGGCAATGAGCAGTTCTTC.

This clone appeared a single time. V gene TRBV4-1 combines with J gene TRBJ2-2; no reliable D call. CDR1 and CDR2 from the germline V gene are MGHRA and YSYEKL. V was shortened by 6 bases and J by 2 bases, with 7 bases between the two germline ends. The CDR3 is 13 amino acids. The CDR3 spells CASRPPNTGELFF. Written as DNA, the CDR3 is TGCGCCAGCAGGCCACCTAACACCGGGGAGCTGTTTTTT.

The V gene is TRBV2, the J gene TRBJ2-5, with 7 bases matching TRBD1. Germline lookup yields CDR1 SNHLY and CDR2 FYNNEI. The CDR3 extends over 14 amino acids. V was pared by 7 bases and J by 1 base, with 6 bases of the junction left unmatched. The CDR3 DNA follows: TGTGCCAGCACTCGTCGGGACAGCCAAGAGACCCAGTACTTC. Protein product: CASTRRDSQETQYF.

The V and J genes are TRBV7-2 and TRBJ2-1, with D perhaps matching TRBD1 (5 bases). Between the trimmed V and J ends, which lost 5 bases and 2 bases, there was a span of 16 bases. This CDR3 has 16 residues. Germline-derived CDR1 and CDR2 are SGHTA and FQGNSA. The CDR3 coding sequence is TGTGCCAGCAGCCCTCCCGCAGGGTGTACCTACAATGAGCAGTTCTTC. Translated, it gives CASSPPAGCTYNEQFF.

V usage is TRBV28 and J usage is TRBJ2-7; D not resolved. Looked up from germline, CDR1 is MDHEN and CDR2 is SYDVKM. V was pared by 3 bases and J by 2 bases, with 17 bases between. The CDR3 sequence is 16 residues long. As DNA, the CDR3 is TGTGCCAGCAGTTTCTACACCAAAAGAAAGCCCTACGAGCAGTACTTC. Translating gives CASSFYTKRKPYEQYF.

The chain carries TRBV7-9 and TRBJ1-4; tentatively, D is TRBD1 (6 bases). Trimming stripped 0 bases from V and 5 bases from J, with 22 bases between. Germline CDR1 SEHNR, CDR2 FQNEAQ (reference sequence). This CDR3 comprises 19 residues. The DNA for the CDR3 is TGTGCCAGCAGCTTAGCCGGGGATACAACGACAGGACGCAATGAAAAACTGTTTTTT. This sequence encodes CASSLAGDTTTGRNEKLFF.

The CDR3 region is CASSPGTSLTDTQYF. Here the CDR3 DNA reads TGCGCCAGCAGCCCGGGGACTTCCCTCACAGATACGCAGTATTTT. J is TRBJ2-3 and V is TRBV5-1; D is perhaps TRBD2 (6 bases). V was clipped by 4 bases and J by 2 bases, with 14 bases between them. CDR1 is SGHRS and CDR2 is YFSETQ in the germline V gene. This CDR3 is built from 15 residues.

This chain connects TRBV11-2 to TRBJ2-7; D is unclear. CDR3 length: 13 amino acids. The V gene lost 3 bases and the J gene lost 5 bases, with 11 bases spanning the gap. Germline loops: CDR1 SGHAT, CDR2 FQNNGV. The CDR3 DNA is TGTGCCAGCAGCTTTAAGGTGGGCCACGAGCAGTACTTC. It translates to CASSFKVGHEQYF.

V gene TRBV7-3 combines with J gene TRBJ1-1; weak D call: TRBD1 (6 bases). The CDR3 has 14 amino acids. The germline V and J ends were trimmed by 5 bases and 2 bases, with 12 bases remaining between them. Germline-derived CDR1 and CDR2 are SGHTA and FQGTGA. The CDR3 is CASSVGHTNTEAFF. The CDR3 DNA reads as TGTGCCAGCAGCGTGGGACACACAAACACTGAAGCTTTCTTT.

The rearrangement uses TRBV2 and TRBJ2-1; D gene uncertain. The CDR3 has 13 residues. Deletions cut 4 bases from V and 6 bases from J, with 10 bases between. Looked up from germline, CDR1 is SNHLY and CDR2 is FYNNEI. The CDR3 sequence is CASSGSGGNEQFF. The CDR3 nucleotides are TGTGCCAGCAGTGGTAGTGGTGGCAATGAGCAGTTCTTC.

This chain uses TRBV5-4 with TRBJ2-7; unclear D gene. The V gene lost 0 bases and the J gene lost 5 bases, with 12 bases spanning the gap. CDR1 is SGHNT and CDR2 is YYREEE in the germline V gene (reference sequence). The CDR3 runs to 14 residues. In nucleotides, the CDR3 is TGTGCCAGCAGCTTGGGGGTCGGCAGCGACGAGCAGTACTTC. Translating it yields CASSLGVGSDEQYF.

The chain links TRBV2 to TRBJ1-2; no firm D call. CDR1 SNHLY and CDR2 FYNNEI come from the germline V gene. V lost 6 bases, J lost 11 bases, and 25 bases lay in between. The CDR3 consists of 15 residues. CDR3 region: CASSDEGHVVRGYTF. In DNA form, the CDR3 reads TGTGCCAGCAGCGACGAGGGCCATGTCGTACGAGGGTACACCTTC.

The chain uses TRBV18 and TRBJ1-2; 7 nucleotides agree with TRBD1. Unmatched junction bases numbered 14, after V lost 3 bases and J lost 4 bases. Germline CDR1 and CDR2: KGHSH and LQKENI. The CDR3 covers 17 residues. The DNA for the CDR3 is TGTGCCAGCTCACCTACGCGTCCCGACAGGGCTTTCTATGGCTACACCTTC. Its translation: CASSPTRPDRAFYGYTF.

The chain recombines TRBV7-9 with TRBJ2-3; TRBD2 agrees at 11 bases. J gave up 5 bases and V 4 bases, and 11 bases lay outside the gene matches. Germline CDR1 is SEHNR and CDR2 is FQNEAQ (reference sequence). CDR3 size: 17 residues. CDR3 nucleotides: TGTGCCAGCAGCTCCTTTAGCGGGAGGGCCGGCGGAGATACGCAGTATTTT. It codes for CASSSFSGRAGGDTQYF.

This sequence joins TRBV5-1 and TRBJ2-7; D call uncertain. Germline CDR1 is SGHRS and CDR2 is YFSETQ. Deletions cut 4 bases from V and 3 bases from J, with 14 bases between. The CDR3 spans 14 residues. The CDR3 DNA reads TGCGCCAGCAGCCACGACACAAGCTTCTACGAGCAGTACTTC. Translation gives CASSHDTSFYEQYF. Together with reference TRBV5-1 and TRBJ2-7, the CDR3 gives the full variable domain: KAGVTQTPRYLIKTRGQQVTLSCSPISGHRSVSWYQQTPGQGLQFLFEYFSETQRNKGNFPGRFSGRQFSNSRSEMNVSTLELGDSALYLCASSHDTSFYEQYFGPGTRLTVT.

The chain links TRBV29-1 to TRBJ2-7; D gene unclear. Germline V gives CDR1 SQVTM, CDR2 ANQGSEA. The CDR3 contains 13 residues. Trimming left V 4 bases short and J 0 bases short, with 10 bases between. CDR3: CSVVAGISYEQYF. In nucleotides, the CDR3 is TGCAGCGTTGTCGCTGGGATCTCCTACGAGCAGTACTTC.

The chain couples TRBV14 to TRBJ2-1; TRBD2 might be the D (6 bases). The germline V and J ends were trimmed by 0 bases and 1 base, with 25 bases remaining between them. This CDR3 comprises 21 residues. Germline CDR1 and CDR2: SGHDN and FVKESK. The CDR3 bases are TGTGCCAGCAGCCAAGAAGGGGAGGTGATCGTGGATCCCTTTTCCTACAATGAGCAGTTCTTC. This translates into CASSQEGEVIVDPFSYNEQFF.

The chain links TRBV15 to TRBJ2-6; 8 nucleotides agree with TRBD1. Germline CDR1 LNHNV, CDR2 YYDKDF (reference sequence). Unmatched junction bases numbered 4, after V lost 3 bases and J lost 0 bases. The CDR3 runs 17 residues. CDR3 residues: CATSRDRVVSGANVLTF. The DNA of the CDR3 is TGTGCCACCAGCAGGGACAGGGTGGTCTCTGGGGCCAACGTCCTGACTTTC. Full variable domain (outside the CDR3, taken from reference TRBV15 and TRBJ2-6): DAMVIQNPRYQVTQFGKPVTLSCSQTLNHNVMYWYQQKSSQAPKLLFHYYDKDFNNEADTPDNFQSRRPNTSFCFLDIRSPGLGDTAMYLCATSRDRVVSGANVLTFGAGSRLTVL.